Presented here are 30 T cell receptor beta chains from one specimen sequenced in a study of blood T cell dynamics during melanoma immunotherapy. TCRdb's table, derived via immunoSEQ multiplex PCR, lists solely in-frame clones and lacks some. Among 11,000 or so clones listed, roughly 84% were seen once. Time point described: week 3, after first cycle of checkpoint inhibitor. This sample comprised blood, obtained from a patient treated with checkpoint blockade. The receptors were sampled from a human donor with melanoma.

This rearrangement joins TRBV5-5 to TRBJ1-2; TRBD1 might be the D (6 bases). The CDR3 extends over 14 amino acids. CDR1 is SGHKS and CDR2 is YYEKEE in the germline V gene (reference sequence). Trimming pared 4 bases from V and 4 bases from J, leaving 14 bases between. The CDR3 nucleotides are TGTGCCAGCAGCGAAGTACAGGGTGGCTATGGCTACACCTTC. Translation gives CASSEVQGGYGYTF.

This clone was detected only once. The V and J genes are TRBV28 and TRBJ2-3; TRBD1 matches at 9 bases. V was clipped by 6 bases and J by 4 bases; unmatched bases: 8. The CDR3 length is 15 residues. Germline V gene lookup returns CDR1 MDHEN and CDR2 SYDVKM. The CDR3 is CASRRQGVAADTQYF. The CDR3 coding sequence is TGTGCCAGCAGAAGACAGGGGGTTGCAGCAGATACGCAGTATTTT.

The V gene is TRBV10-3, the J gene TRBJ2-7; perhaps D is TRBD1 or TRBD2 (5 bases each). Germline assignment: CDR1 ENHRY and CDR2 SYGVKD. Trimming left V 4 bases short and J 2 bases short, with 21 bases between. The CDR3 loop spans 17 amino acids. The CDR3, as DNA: TGTGCCATCAGTGGGGGGATTGTTTCAGGTAAAGCCTACGAGCAGTACTTC. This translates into CAISGGIVSGKAYEQYF.

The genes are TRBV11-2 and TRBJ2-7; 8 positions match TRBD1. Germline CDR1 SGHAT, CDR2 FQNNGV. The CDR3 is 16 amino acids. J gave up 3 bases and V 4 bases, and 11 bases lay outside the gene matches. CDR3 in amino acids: CASSSRGRDTFYEQYF. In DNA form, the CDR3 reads TGTGCCAGCAGCTCCAGGGGGCGAGATACCTTCTACGAGCAGTACTTC.

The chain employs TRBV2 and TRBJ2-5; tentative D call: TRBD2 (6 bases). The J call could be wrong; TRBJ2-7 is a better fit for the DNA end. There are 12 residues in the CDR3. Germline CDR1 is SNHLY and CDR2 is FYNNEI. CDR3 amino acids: CASIGGNGEQYF. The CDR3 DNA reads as TGTGCCAGCATTGGAGGGAATGGCGAGCAGTACTTC.

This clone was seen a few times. The CDR3 reads CASRATYEQYF. The CDR3 bases are TGTGCCAGCAGGGCCACCTACGAGCAGTACTTC. The chain joins TRBV2 to TRBJ2-7; no definite D call. V dropped 6 bases and J dropped 2 bases, with 5 bases sitting between them. The CDR3 has 11 amino acids. Germline V CDR1 and CDR2: SNHLY, FYNNEI.

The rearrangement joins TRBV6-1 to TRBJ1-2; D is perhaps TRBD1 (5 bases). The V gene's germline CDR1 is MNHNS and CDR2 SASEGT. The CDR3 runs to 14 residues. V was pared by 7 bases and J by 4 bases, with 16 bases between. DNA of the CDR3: TGTGCCAGCACCGAGGATAGAGGGACCTATGGCTACACCTTC. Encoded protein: CASTEDRGTYGYTF.

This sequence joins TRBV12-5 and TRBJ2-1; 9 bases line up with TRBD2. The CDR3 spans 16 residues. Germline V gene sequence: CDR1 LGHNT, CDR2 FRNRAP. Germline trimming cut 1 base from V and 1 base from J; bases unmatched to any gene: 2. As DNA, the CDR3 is TGTGCTAGTGGTTTGGGAGCGGGGGGTTCCTACAATGAGCAGTTCTTC. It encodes CASGLGAGGSYNEQFF.

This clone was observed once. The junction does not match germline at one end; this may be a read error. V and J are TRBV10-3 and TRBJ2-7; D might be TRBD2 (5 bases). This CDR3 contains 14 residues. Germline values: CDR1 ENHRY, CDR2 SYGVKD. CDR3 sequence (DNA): TGTGCCAGCAGTTACTCCCCGGGATTTGCGGCGGAGTACTTC. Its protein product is CASSYSPGFAAEYF.

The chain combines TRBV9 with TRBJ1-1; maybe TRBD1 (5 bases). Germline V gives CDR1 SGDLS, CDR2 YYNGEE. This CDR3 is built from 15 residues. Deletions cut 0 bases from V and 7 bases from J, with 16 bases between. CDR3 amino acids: CASSVGGRESFEAFF. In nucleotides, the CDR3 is TGTGCCAGCAGCGTAGGTGGCAGGGAAAGTTTTGAAGCTTTCTTT.

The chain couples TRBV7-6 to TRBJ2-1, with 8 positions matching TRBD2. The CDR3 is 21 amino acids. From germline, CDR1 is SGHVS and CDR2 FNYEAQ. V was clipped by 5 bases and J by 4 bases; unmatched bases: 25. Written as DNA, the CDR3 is TGTGCCAGCAGCCCTGACCGGAAAGGCGGGGGGAGGGGGTTTGGTTACAATGAGCAGTTCTTC. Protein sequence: CASSPDRKGGGRGFGYNEQFF.

CDR3 sequence reads: CASGTQETQYF. The CDR3 DNA follows: TGTGCCAGCGGAACTCAAGAGACCCAGTACTTC. The rearrangement links TRBV27 to TRBJ2-5; D is undetermined. CDR1 is MNHEY, CDR2 SMNVEV, per germline (reference sequence). The CDR3 sequence is 11 residues long. V lost 8 bases and J lost 2, with 6 bases in between.

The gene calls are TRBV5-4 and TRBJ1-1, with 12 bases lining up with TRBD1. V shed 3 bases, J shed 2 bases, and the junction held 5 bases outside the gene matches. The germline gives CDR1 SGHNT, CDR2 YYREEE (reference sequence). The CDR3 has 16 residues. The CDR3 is CASSYFGTGGNTEAFF. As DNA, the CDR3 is TGTGCCAGCAGCTATTTCGGGACAGGGGGCAACACTGAAGCTTTCTTT.

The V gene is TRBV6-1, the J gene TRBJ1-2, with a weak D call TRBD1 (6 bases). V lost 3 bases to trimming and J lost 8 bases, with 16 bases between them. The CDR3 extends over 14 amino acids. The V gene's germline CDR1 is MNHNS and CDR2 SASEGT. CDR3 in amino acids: CASSESQGSEGYTF. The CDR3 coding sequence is TGTGCCAGCAGTGAGTCACAGGGTTCAGAGGGCTACACCTTC.

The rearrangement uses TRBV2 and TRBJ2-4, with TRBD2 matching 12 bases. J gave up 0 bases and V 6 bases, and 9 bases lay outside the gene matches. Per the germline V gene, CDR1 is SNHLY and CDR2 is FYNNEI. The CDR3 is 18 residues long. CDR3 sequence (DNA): TGTGCCAGCAGAGTGACTAGCGGGGGATCTGTAGCCAAAAACATTCAGTACTTC. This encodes CASRVTSGGSVAKNIQYF.

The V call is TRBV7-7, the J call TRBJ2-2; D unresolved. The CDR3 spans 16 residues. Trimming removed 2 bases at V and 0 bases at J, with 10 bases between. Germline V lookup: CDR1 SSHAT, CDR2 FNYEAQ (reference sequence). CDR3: CASSLFPGSNTGELFF. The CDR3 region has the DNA TGTGCCAGCAGCTTATTCCCCGGTTCGAACACCGGGGAGCTGTTTTTT.

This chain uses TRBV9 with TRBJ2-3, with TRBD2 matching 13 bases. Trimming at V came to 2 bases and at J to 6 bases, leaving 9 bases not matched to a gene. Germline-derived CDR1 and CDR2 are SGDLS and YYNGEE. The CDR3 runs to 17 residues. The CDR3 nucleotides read TGTGCCAGCAGCGTCGGACTAGCGGGGGCTGCAGGGGATACGCAGTATTTT. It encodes CASSVGLAGAAGDTQYF. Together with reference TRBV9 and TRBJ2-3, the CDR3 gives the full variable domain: DSGVTQTPKHLITATGQRVTLRCSPRSGDLSVYWYQQSLDQGLQFLIQYYNGEERAKGNILERFSAQQFPDLHSELNLSSLELGDSALYFCASSVGLAGAAGDTQYFGPGTRLTVL.

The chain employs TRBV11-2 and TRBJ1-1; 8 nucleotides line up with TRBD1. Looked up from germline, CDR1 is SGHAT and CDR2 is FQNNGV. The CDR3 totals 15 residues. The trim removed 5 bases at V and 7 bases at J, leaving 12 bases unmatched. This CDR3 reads CASSNLRTGFIEAFF. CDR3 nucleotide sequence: TGTGCCAGCAGCAACCTAAGGACAGGGTTTATTGAAGCTTTCTTT.

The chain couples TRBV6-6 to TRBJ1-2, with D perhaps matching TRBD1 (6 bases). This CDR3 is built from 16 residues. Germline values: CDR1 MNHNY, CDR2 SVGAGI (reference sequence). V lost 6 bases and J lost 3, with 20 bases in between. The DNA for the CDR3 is TGTGCCAGCAGACTTTCTCACAGGGCGGAAGACTATGGCTACACCTTC. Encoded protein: CASRLSHRAEDYGYTF.

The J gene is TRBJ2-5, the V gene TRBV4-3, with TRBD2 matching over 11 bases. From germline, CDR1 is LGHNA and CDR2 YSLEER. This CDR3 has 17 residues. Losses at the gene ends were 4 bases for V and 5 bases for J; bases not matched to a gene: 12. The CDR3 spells CASSPRLAGYSIETQYF. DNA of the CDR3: TGCGCCAGCAGCCCTCGACTAGCGGGGTATTCAATTGAGACCCAGTACTTC.

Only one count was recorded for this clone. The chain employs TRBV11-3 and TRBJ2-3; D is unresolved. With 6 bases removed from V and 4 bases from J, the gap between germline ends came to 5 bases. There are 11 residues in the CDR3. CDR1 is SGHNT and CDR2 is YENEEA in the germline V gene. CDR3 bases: TGTGCCAGCAGAGGGTCAGATACGCAGTATTTT. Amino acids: CASRGSDTQYF.

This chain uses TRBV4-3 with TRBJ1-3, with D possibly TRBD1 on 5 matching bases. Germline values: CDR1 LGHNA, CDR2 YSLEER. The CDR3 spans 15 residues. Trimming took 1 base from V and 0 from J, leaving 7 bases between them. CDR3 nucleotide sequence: TGCGCCAGCAGCCAAGGACAGAGCTCTGGAAACACCATATATTTT. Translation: CASSQGQSSGNTIYF.

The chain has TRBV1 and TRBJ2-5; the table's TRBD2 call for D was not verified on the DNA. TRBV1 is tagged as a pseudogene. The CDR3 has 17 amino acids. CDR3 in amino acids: CTSSQGPLIGGTETQYF. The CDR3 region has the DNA TGCACCAGCAGCCAAGGGCCCCTTATCGGGGGAACAGAGACCCAGTACTTC.

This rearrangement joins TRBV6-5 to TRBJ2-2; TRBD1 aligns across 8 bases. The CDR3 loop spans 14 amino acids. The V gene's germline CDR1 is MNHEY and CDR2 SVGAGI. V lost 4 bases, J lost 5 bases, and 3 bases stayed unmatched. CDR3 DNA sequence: TGTGCCAGCAGTTTGACAGGGGAAACCGGGGAGCTGTTTTTT. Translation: CASSLTGETGELFF.

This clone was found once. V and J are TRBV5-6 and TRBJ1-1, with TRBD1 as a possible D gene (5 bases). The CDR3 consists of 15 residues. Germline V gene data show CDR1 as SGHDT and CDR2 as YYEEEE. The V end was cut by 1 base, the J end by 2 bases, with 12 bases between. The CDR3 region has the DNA TGTGCCAGCAGCTTGCTGGGGGGAGGCAACACTGAAGCTTTCTTT. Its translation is CASSLLGGGNTEAFF.

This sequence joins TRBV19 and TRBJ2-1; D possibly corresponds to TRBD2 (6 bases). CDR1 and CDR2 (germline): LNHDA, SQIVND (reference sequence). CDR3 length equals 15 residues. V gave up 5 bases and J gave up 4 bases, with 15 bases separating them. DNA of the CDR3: TGTGCCAGTAGTCCCAACCGGGACTCATACAATGAGCAGTTCTTC. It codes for CASSPNRDSYNEQFF.

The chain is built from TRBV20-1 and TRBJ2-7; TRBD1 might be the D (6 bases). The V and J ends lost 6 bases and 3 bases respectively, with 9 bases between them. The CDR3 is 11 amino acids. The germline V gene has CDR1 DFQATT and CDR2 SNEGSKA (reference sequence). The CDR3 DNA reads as TGCAGTGCCCCACAGGGCTACGAGCAGTACTTC. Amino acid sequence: CSAPQGYEQYF.

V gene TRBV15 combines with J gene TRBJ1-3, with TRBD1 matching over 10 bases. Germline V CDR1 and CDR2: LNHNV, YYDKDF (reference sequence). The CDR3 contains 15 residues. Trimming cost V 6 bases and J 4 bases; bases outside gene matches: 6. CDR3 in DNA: TGTGCCACCAGTACGGGGACAGGGGAAGGAAACACCATATATTTT. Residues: CATSTGTGEGNTIYF.

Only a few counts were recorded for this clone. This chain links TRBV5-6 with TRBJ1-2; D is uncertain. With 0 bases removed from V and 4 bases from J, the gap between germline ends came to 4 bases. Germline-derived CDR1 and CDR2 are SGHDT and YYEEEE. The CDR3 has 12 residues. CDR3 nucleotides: TGTGCCAGCAGCTTGGGACGCTATGGCTACACCTTC. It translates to CASSLGRYGYTF.

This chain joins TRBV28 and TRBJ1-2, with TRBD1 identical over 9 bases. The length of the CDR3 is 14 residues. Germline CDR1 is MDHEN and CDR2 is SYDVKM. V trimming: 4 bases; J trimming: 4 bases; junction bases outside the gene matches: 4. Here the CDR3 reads CASSSTGGIYGYTF. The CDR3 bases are TGTGCCAGCAGTTCTACAGGGGGCATCTATGGCTACACCTTC.